This T cell receptor (beta chain) was sequenced during a study of circulating CD8 cells and anti-PD-1 response in melanoma. With 0 bases removed from V and 2 bases from J, the gap between germline ends came to 5 bases. CDR1 and CDR2 from the germline V gene are GTSNPN and SVGIG (reference sequence). The CDR3 has 13 amino acids. By proportion, this clonotype is medium-sized. Four subsets defined by PD-1 and/or TIGIT were sorted from live CD3+CD8+TCRalphabeta+ cells. Using about 15 ng of total RNA, TCR libraries were made with the QIAseq Immune Repertoire TCR panel. One entry per CDR3 protein, called by TCRdb with MiXCR from the reads. The data show 350 to 450 distinct CDR3 sequences, with more than 9% seen just once and around 62% held by the top ten.

Specimen: CD8+ T cells from PBMCs, collected at baseline or after one month of anti-PD-1 therapy (not recorded which). This TCR derives from a human donor with melanoma. This sequence joins TRBV30 and TRBJ1-5, with TRBD1 as a possible D gene (5 bases). CDR3 nucleotides: TGTGCCTGGAGTGTACAGGGCAATCAGCCCCAGCATTTT. Residues: CAWSVQGNQPQHF.